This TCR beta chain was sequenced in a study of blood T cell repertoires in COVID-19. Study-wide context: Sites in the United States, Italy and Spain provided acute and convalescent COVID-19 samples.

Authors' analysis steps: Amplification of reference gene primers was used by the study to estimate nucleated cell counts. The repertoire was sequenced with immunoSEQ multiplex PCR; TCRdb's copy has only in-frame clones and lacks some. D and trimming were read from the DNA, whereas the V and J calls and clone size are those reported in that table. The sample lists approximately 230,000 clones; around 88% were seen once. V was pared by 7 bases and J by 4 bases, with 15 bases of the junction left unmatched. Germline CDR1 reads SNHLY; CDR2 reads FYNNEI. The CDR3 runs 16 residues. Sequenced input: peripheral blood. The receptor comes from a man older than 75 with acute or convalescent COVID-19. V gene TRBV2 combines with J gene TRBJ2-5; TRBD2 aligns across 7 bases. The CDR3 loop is CASKGGGSRDLETQYF. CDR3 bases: TGTGCCAGCAAAGGAGGCGGGAGTAGGGATTTAGAGACCCAGTACTTC.